These 25 T cell receptor beta chains were all obtained from the same sample, sequenced in a study of regulatory T cells in long-lasting Graves disease. Time point specified: newly diagnosed GD, antithyroid drugs for less than 3 months. Making the TCR library involved RNA that had been extracted from PBMCs. Sequencing libraries for TCR beta were prepared with iRepertoire HTBI primers and Arm-PCR of CDR3 regions. TCRdb re-called the multiplex PCR reads through MiXCR, storing one row per CDR3 protein. The table shows under 700,000 distinct CDR3 sequences, with about 15% occurring only once. This sample was also put to use in a study of T cells in Graves' hyperthyroidism and ophthalmopathy.

Material: peripheral blood mononuclear cells (PBMCs), obtained at new diagnosis, from a patient treated with antithyroid drugs. These receptors all stem from a woman aged 40 to 65 with Graves disease.

In regard to this clonotype: One end of the junction is discordant with germline, which a read error may explain. The chain combines TRBV7-9 with TRBJ2-7, with no clear D. Germline CDR1 SEHNR, CDR2 FQNEAQ (reference sequence). The CDR3 sequence is 12 residues long. The CDR3 sequence is CASGLATYEQYF. The CDR3 region has the DNA TGTGCCAGCGGCTTAGCCACCTACGAGCAGTACTTC.

In its sample, this clonotype was seen many times. The rearrangement links TRBV28 to TRBJ2-1; no reliable D call. The CDR3 covers 13 residues. In germline, CDR1 is MDHEN, CDR2 SYDVKM. With 4 bases removed from V and 9 bases from J, the gap between germline ends came to 13 bases. The CDR3 DNA sequence: TGTGCCAGCAGTTCGGGCCCCCTCGGTGAGCAGTTCTTC. It is translated as CASSSGPLGEQFF.

This chain joins TRBV5-5 and TRBJ2-7, with D perhaps TRBD2 (6 bases). V gave up 4 bases and J gave up 0 bases, with 20 bases separating them. There are 17 residues in the CDR3. CDR1 SGHKS and CDR2 YYEKEE come from the germline V gene (reference sequence). CDR3 amino acids: CASSLRPLASSSYEQYF. The CDR3 coding sequence is TGTGCCAGCAGCCTCCGCCCCCTAGCGTCTAGCTCCTACGAGCAGTACTTC. Supplemented by reference TRBV5-5 and TRBJ2-7, the full variable domain reads DAGVTQSPTHLIKTRGQQVTLRCSPISGHKSVSWYQQVLGQGPQFIFQYYEKEERGRGNFPDRFSARQFPNYSSELNVNALLLGDSALYLCASSLRPLASSSYEQYFGPGTRLTVT.

This chain uses TRBV7-9 with TRBJ1-5; D is uncertain. V was shortened by 8 bases and J by 9 bases, with 14 bases between the two germline ends. This CDR3 has 12 amino acids. Germline CDR1 is SEHNR and CDR2 is FQNEAQ (reference sequence). In DNA, the CDR3 is TGTGCCAGCGCCACGCACTCGGGGCCCCAGCATTTT. It translates to CASATHSGPQHF.

In this sample, this clonotype turned up many times. The gene calls are TRBV12-3 or TRBV12-4 and TRBJ2-2; no reliable D call. The CDR3 loop spans 11 amino acids. Trimming took 4 bases from V and 6 from J, leaving 3 bases between them. The chain's CDR3 is CASSWSGELFF. For the CDR3, the DNA is TGTGCCAGCAGTTGGTCCGGGGAGCTGTTTTTT.

This clonotype was seen ten or more times. V is TRBV12-3 or TRBV12-4 and J is TRBJ1-1, with no clear D. This CDR3 has 14 amino acids. The V and J ends lost 2 bases and 1 base respectively, with 8 bases between them. DNA of the CDR3: TGTGCCAGCAGTTTAAGGGCACGGAACACTGAAGCTTTCTTT. This encodes CASSLRARNTEAFF.

This clonotype was seen ten or more times. The rearrangement uses TRBV11-2 and TRBJ1-2; D call uncertain. The germline V gene has CDR1 SGHAT and CDR2 FQNNGV. Trimming left V 2 bases short and J 3 bases short, with 22 bases between. This CDR3 has 18 amino acids. This CDR3 reads CASSLPRTEAVKDYGYTF. CDR3 bases: TGTGCCAGCAGCTTACCCAGGACGGAAGCCGTAAAGGACTATGGCTACACCTTC.

The V gene is TRBV11-3, the J gene TRBJ2-2; TRBD1 matches at 7 bases. The V and J ends lost 5 bases and 5 bases, in that order; junction bases with no gene match: 8. The CDR3 is 15 amino acids. CDR1 and CDR2 from the germline V gene are SGHNT and YENEEA. Here the CDR3 reads CASSGRQGVTGELFF. CDR3 in DNA: TGTGCCAGCAGCGGACGACAGGGTGTGACCGGGGAGCTGTTTTTT.

This clonotype was counted at least ten times. The chain couples TRBV5-1 to TRBJ1-5; maybe TRBD1 (6 bases). The germline gives CDR1 SGHRS, CDR2 YFSETQ. The CDR3 runs 15 residues. The ends were cut back, 4 bases at V and 7 bases at J, with 18 bases in the middle. Written as DNA, the CDR3 is TGCGCCAGCAGCCCGTCGGGGGGCGTTGAGCAGCCCCAGCATTTT. Protein: CASSPSGGVEQPQHF.

This clonotype was found many times. The chain uses TRBV11-1 and TRBJ2-2; D is possibly TRBD1 (5 bases). Germline V gives CDR1 SGHAT, CDR2 FQDESV (reference sequence). V lost 2 bases, J lost 4 bases, and 11 bases lay in between. The CDR3 has 15 residues. The CDR3 loop is CASSLRWGRTGELFF. For the CDR3, the DNA is TGTGCCAGCAGCTTAAGGTGGGGCCGCACCGGGGAGCTGTTTTTT. The variable domain in full, completed from reference TRBV11-1 and TRBJ2-2, reads EAEVAQSPRYKITEKSQAVAFWCDPISGHATLYWYRQILGQGPELLVQFQDESVVDDSQLPKDRFSAERLKGVDSTLKIQPAELGDSAMYLCASSLRWGRTGELFFGEGSRLTVL.

V and J are TRBV5-5 and TRBJ2-2, with a possible D match to TRBD2 (5 bases). Trimming pared 3 bases from V and 4 bases from J, leaving 10 bases between. The CDR3 has 14 residues. Germline values: CDR1 SGHKS, CDR2 YYEKEE (reference sequence). The DNA for the CDR3 is TGTGCCAGCAGCTGGAGGCAGGTCACCGGGGAGCTGTTTTTT. This translates into CASSWRQVTGELFF.

Only a few counts were recorded for this clonotype. This CDR3 reads CAWSAAGFLYEQYF. The CDR3 DNA reads TGTGCCTGGAGTGCGGCCGGGTTTCTCTACGAGCAGTACTTC. The V call is TRBV30, the J call TRBJ2-7; D remains unclear. This CDR3 has 14 residues. Per the germline V gene, CDR1 is GTSNPN and CDR2 is SVGIG (reference sequence). Trimming shortened V by 1 base and J by 3 bases, and 13 bases separated the two germline ends.

In its sample, this clonotype was seen many times. CDR3 bases: TGTGCCAGCAGCCAGACCGGCAGCACTGAAGCTTTCTTT. Translation gives CASSQTGSTEAFF. V usage is TRBV18 and J usage is TRBJ1-1; D unresolved. Germline V gene sequence: CDR1 KGHSH, CDR2 LQKENI. This CDR3 has 13 residues. V lost 8 bases to trimming and J lost 4 bases, with 14 bases between them.

Ten or more counts support this clonotype. This chain connects TRBV29-1 to TRBJ2-4; 10 bases line up with TRBD1. This CDR3 contains 16 residues. Germline V gene lookup returns CDR1 SQVTM and CDR2 ANQGSEA. V gave up 6 bases and J gave up 8 bases; unmatched junction bases: 16. This chain's CDR3 is CSVIGGQGGPSDIQYF. The CDR3 region has the DNA TGCAGCGTCATTGGCGGACAGGGGGGACCGTCGGACATTCAGTACTTC.

CDR3 coding DNA: TGTGCCAGCAAGACCTCACAGGGGCCGAGAGGCCACACCTTC. Amino acids: CASKTSQGPRGHTF. The chain links TRBV6-1 to TRBJ1-2; TRBD1 matches 7 bases. V lost 7 bases and J lost 12; bases outside the gene matches: 17. This CDR3 spans 14 amino acids. CDR1 and CDR2 (germline): MNHNS, SASEGT.

J is TRBJ1-3 and V is TRBV14; 7 bases align to TRBD1. Germline CDR1 and CDR2: SGHDN and FVKESK. The J segment lost 3 bases and the V segment lost 4 bases, leaving 3 bases of the junction unmatched. The CDR3 consists of 14 residues. This chain's CDR3 is CASSPRQGGNTIYF. The CDR3 DNA is TGTGCCAGCAGCCCACGACAGGGTGGAAACACCATATATTTT.

About this clonotype: This may be a read error: a much more frequent sequence differs by one nucleotide. The chain combines TRBV15 with TRBJ2-3; maybe TRBD2 (6 bases). V was shortened by 6 bases and J by 0 bases, with 13 bases between the two germline ends. The V gene's germline CDR1 is LNHNV and CDR2 YYDKDF (reference sequence). The CDR3 consists of 15 residues. The CDR3 sequence: CATRNGRGSTDTQYF. For the CDR3, the DNA is TGTGCCACCAGAAATGGACGGGGGAGCACAGATACGCAGTATTTT.

The table lists this clonotype with many counts. The V gene is TRBV3-1, the J gene TRBJ1-1; D is unclear. This CDR3 spans 14 amino acids. Germline assignment: CDR1 LGHDT and CDR2 YNNKEL (reference sequence). Trimming cost V 3 bases and J 1 base, with 9 bases left between them. The CDR3 DNA reads as TGTGCCAGCAGCCAGAACGGCAGGAACACTGAAGCTTTCTTT. Its protein product is CASSQNGRNTEAFF.

This clonotype showed up many times. V and J are TRBV20-1 and TRBJ1-1; 9 bases align to TRBD1. CDR3 length: 13 amino acids. The junction had 1 base not matched to a gene; V was cut back by 2 bases and J by 3 bases. CDR1 and CDR2 (germline): DFQATT, SNEGSKA (reference sequence). The CDR3 sequence is CSARWTGDTEAFF. The CDR3, as DNA: TGCAGTGCTAGATGGACAGGGGACACTGAAGCTTTCTTT.

Here the CDR3 DNA reads TGTGCCAGTACGGACAGTCTAAACTCCTACGAGCAGTACTTC. This encodes CASTDSLNSYEQYF. The chain is built from TRBV19 and TRBJ2-7; D might be TRBD1 (6 bases). The CDR3 sequence is 14 residues long. The germline V and J ends were trimmed by 7 bases and 0 bases, with 13 bases remaining between them. The germline V gene has CDR1 LNHDA and CDR2 SQIVND (reference sequence).

In its sample, this clonotype was seen a few times. The chain couples TRBV6-5 to TRBJ1-4; D call uncertain. Germline V lookup: CDR1 MNHEY, CDR2 SVGAGI. V lost 3 bases to trimming and J lost 8 bases, with 10 bases between them. The CDR3 is 13 residues long. Written as DNA, the CDR3 is TGTGCCAGCAGTTATGGATCCGGAGAAAAACTGTTTTTT. Amino acid sequence: CASSYGSGEKLFF.

This rearrangement joins TRBV20-1 to TRBJ2-1; 9 bases are a match to TRBD2. Germline V lookup: CDR1 DFQATT, CDR2 SNEGSKA (reference sequence). V shed 5 bases, J shed 9 bases, and the junction held 14 bases outside the gene matches. The CDR3 has 15 residues. The CDR3 DNA reads as TGCAGTGCTCTAAATCTGGGCGGGGGGGAAGGTGAGCAGTTCTTC. Translation gives CSALNLGGGEGEQFF.

This clonotype was seen repeatedly, ten times or more. The V call is TRBV18, the J call TRBJ1-4; 7 positions match TRBD1. V shed 6 bases, J shed 5 bases, and the junction held 3 bases outside the gene matches. The CDR3 spans 13 residues. Germline CDR1 KGHSH, CDR2 LQKENI. Here the CDR3 DNA reads TGTGCCAGCTCCCGGGACAGAAATGAAAAACTGTTTTTT. Translating gives CASSRDRNEKLFF. Combining the CDR3 with reference TRBV18 and TRBJ1-4 gives the whole variable domain NAGVMQNPRHLVRRRGQEARLRCSPMKGHSHVYWYRQLPEEGLKFMVYLQKENIIDESGMPKERFSAEFPKEGPSILRIQQVVRGDSAAYFCASSRDRNEKLFFGSGTQLSVL.

There are many counts of this clonotype. The chain has TRBV28 and TRBJ1-5; 11 bases fit TRBD1. The V and J ends lost 7 bases and 1 base, in that order; junction bases with no gene match: 3. The CDR3 is 15 amino acids. Germline values: CDR1 MDHEN, CDR2 SYDVKM. DNA for the CDR3: TGTGCCAGCACCAGGACAGGGGGCAGCAATCAGCCCCAGCATTTT. Translated, it gives CASTRTGGSNQPQHF. Using reference TRBV28 and TRBJ1-5 for the parts outside the CDR3, the full variable domain is DVKVTQSSRYLVKRTGEKVFLECVQDMDHENMFWYRQDPGLGLRLIYFSYDVKMKEKGDIPEGYSVSREKKERFSLILESASTNQTSMYLCASTRTGGSNQPQHFGDGTRLSIL.

Ten or more counts support this clonotype. The chain has TRBV29-1 and TRBJ2-7; no firm D call. The CDR3 is 13 amino acids. Trimming stripped 0 bases from V and 3 bases from J, with 9 bases between. The germline gives CDR1 SQVTM, CDR2 ANQGSEA. The CDR3 DNA reads as TGCAGCGTTGAAGATCTTAGTGACTACGAGCAGTACTTC. Its translation is CSVEDLSDYEQYF.